These T cell receptor beta chains were read from a single sample in a study of identical twins. One entry per CDR3 protein results from TCRdb running MiXCR on the 5' RACE reads. The data contain some 1,600,000 distinct CDR3 sequences, about 32% of them seen just once; the ten biggest clones take up about 0.25%. Sample: cord blood. The receptors shown here come from a newborn girl in good health. Both conserved end residues are part of each CDR3. D genes are given only for firm matches. Where a row states a size, it is once, few, many or the class of an expanded clone; other rows omit it.

many	TRBV29-1	TRBJ2-7	TRBD1	14	TGCAGCGTTGAAGATGGGGACAGGGCACACGAGCAGTACTTC	CSVEDGDRAHEQYF
few	TRBV12-3/TRBV12-4	TRBJ2-5	-	15	TGTGCCAGCAGGTCGACGGAGAACTACCAAGAGACCCAGTACTTC	CASRSTENYQETQYF
once	TRBV12-5	TRBJ2-3	-	16	TGTGCTAGTGGTTTGGTATTACCGGGGTCCACAGATACGCGGTATTTT	CASGLVLPGSTDTRYF
-	TRBV9	TRBJ2-5	TRBD2	18	TGTGCCAGCAGCGCCCCCGGGACTAGCGGGGGTTGGCAAGAGACCCAGTACTTC	CASSAPGTSGGWQETQYF
few	TRBV12-3/TRBV12-4	TRBJ2-7	-	14	TGTGCCAGCAGTTTCAAAGGGGGGTCGTTCGAGCAGTACTTC	CASSFKGGSFEQYF
few	TRBV20-1	TRBJ2-5	-	12	TGCAGTGCTAGAAGGAACCAAGAGACCCAGTACTTC	CSARRNQETQYF
-	TRBV12-3/TRBV12-4	TRBJ1-4	TRBD1	23	TGTGCCAGCAGTATACGACACTTGACTTTGAGCCGCAACAGGGGACCAGTTAATGAAAAACTGTTTTTT	CASSIRHLTLSRNRGPVNEKLFF
few	TRBV19	TRBJ1-2	-	13	TGTGCCAGTAGTATCAGAGGGGACTATGGCTACACCTTC	CASSIRGDYGYTF
few	TRBV19	TRBJ1-2	TRBD1	15	TGTGCCAGCAGACCACGGGACAGGGGATCCTATGGCTACACCTTC	CASRPRDRGSYGYTF
-	TRBV7-9	TRBJ1-6	-	17	TGTGCCAGCAGCTTAGCAGTGTACAGGGAGGATAATTCACCCCTCCACTTT	CASSLAVYREDNSPLHF
-	TRBV6-5	TRBJ2-7	TRBD1	13	TGTGCCAGCAGTCTGACAGGGGGGTTCGAGCAGTACTTC	CASSLTGGFEQYF
few	TRBV20-1	TRBJ2-7	TRBD2	14	TGCAGTGCTAGGAGGGGGACTAGCAGTTCCGAGCAGTACTTC	CSARRGTSSSEQYF
-	TRBV25-1	TRBJ1-1	TRBD1	14	TGTGCCAGCACGGCCCGGACAGGGGGCACTGAAGCTTTCTTT	CASTARTGGTEAFF
-	TRBV20-1	TRBJ2-3	-	14	TGCAGCTCGCCAAAGGCTAGCGCCCGTCATACGCAGTATTTT	CSSPKASARHTQYF
-	TRBV7-9	TRBJ1-1	-	12	TGTGCCAGCAGCTTTGAGGGGGGGGAAGCTTTCTTT	CASSFEGGEAFF
-	TRBV20-1	TRBJ2-1	-	19	TGCAGTGCACCGTCCCTCGGGGCCTCAAACTTGAGGACCTACAATGAGCAGTTCTTC	CSAPSLGASNLRTYNEQFF
-	TRBV19	TRBJ1-2	TRBD1	16	TGTGCCAGCGGCAATCCTCTAATCAGGGGGAAGGATGGCTACACCTTC	CASGNPLIRGKDGYTF
few	TRBV7-2	TRBJ2-1	-	17	TGTGCCAGCAGCTTAGTATCCCAGGGGACGACCTACAATGAGCAGTTCTTC	CASSLVSQGTTYNEQFF
-	TRBV20-1	TRBJ1-1	-	12	TGCAGTGCTAACGGTCTGAACACTGAAGCTTTCTTT	CSANGLNTEAFF
-	TRBV12-3/TRBV12-4	TRBJ2-6	-	15	TGTGCCAGCAGTCCAGCGGTCCTTGGGGCCAACGTCCTGACTTTC	CASSPAVLGANVLTF
-	TRBV30	TRBJ1-5	TRBD1	20	TGTGCCTGGAGTGGGGAAGAAGGACAGGCCTCCTGGTATCAAGATCAGCCCCAGCATTTT	CAWSGEEGQASWYQDQPQHF
few	TRBV6-2/TRBV6-3	TRBJ2-4	-	15	TGTGCCAGCAGTTACGGATGGGTAGCCAAAAACATTCAGTACTTC	CASSYGWVAKNIQYF
-	TRBV7-2	TRBJ2-7	-	12	TGTGCCAGCAGCTTAGTGGGGTTTGACAGGTACTTC	CASSLVGFDRYF
-	TRBV20-1	TRBJ1-5	-	12	TGCAGTGCTAGTTGGGCAAATCAGCCCCAGCATTTT	CSASWANQPQHF
once	TRBV2	TRBJ1-1	-	14	TGTGCCAGCAGGGCCAGGGAAACGTACACTGAAGCTTTCTTT	CASRARETYTEAFF
few	TRBV4-1	TRBJ2-1	TRBD2	21	TGCGCCAGCAGCCAAGATTCCCCAATGGCAGCGGGAGGGCCAGTAGACAATGAGCAGTTCTTC	CASSQDSPMAAGGPVDNEQFF
-	TRBV19	TRBJ2-3	-	16	TGTGCCAGTAGTATAGTGCCGGGCAGGGTGGCAGATACGCAGTATTTT	CASSIVPGRVADTQYF
-	TRBV13	TRBJ2-5	TRBD2	15	TGTGCCAGCAGCCGGACTAGCGGAGGCCCGGAGACCCAGTACTTC	CASSRTSGGPETQYF
few	TRBV18	TRBJ2-1	TRBD2	18	TGTGCCAGCTCACCAGTCGGGAGGGTGCTGGTTTGGAGCAATGAGCAGTTCTTC	CASSPVGRVLVWSNEQFF